Listed below are T cell receptor beta chains from one sample, sequenced in a study of cytomegalovirus exposure and HLA in healthy donors. Clones were read by immunoSEQ multiplex PCR, and TCRdb kept only the in-frame ones, dropping some. This table has 110,000 to 150,000 clones, 74% appearing once. Sequenced input: PBMCs. These receptors originate from a man aged 18 to 29 in good health and CMV-seropositive. Each CDR3 is given with its conserved first and last residue. Each record gives: J gene, clone size, D gene, V gene, CDR3 protein, CDR3 DNA. A D gene is named only where the DNA matches it firmly. A row's size may be missing; if present it is once, few, many or a size class.

TRBJ2-3	-	TRBD2	TRBV11-2	CASSFGAGGTDTQYF	TGTGCCAGCAGCTTCGGGGCGGGAGGGACGGATACGCAGTATTTT
TRBJ2-6	-	-	TRBV25-1	CASSDYQGGGANVLTF	TGTGCCAGCAGTGATTACCAGGGAGGTGGGGCCAACGTCCTGACTTTC
TRBJ2-1	-	-	TRBV27	CASRKRDFPLGEQFF	TGTGCCAGCAGAAAACGGGACTTCCCCCTGGGGGAGCAGTTCTTC
TRBJ1-1	-	TRBD1	TRBV7-9	CAGARQGNTEAFF	TGTGCCGGCGCGAGACAGGGGAACACTGAAGCTTTCTTT
TRBJ1-1	once	-	TRBV19	CASSTGGGGTEAFF	TGTGCCAGTAGTACCGGGGGTGGGGGCACTGAAGCTTTCTTT
TRBJ1-2	-	TRBD1	TRBV27	CASSEDRAQGYTF	TGTGCCAGCAGCGAGGACAGGGCGCAAGGCTACACCTTC
TRBJ1-4	-	TRBD1	TRBV18	CASSPRDRATNEKLFF	TGTGCCAGCTCACCCCGGGACAGGGCAACTAATGAAAAACTGTTTTTT
TRBJ2-5	-	-	TRBV1	CTSRVKREGLETQYF	TGCACCAGCAGGGTCAAGCGGGAGGGCCTAGAGACCCAGTACTTC
TRBJ2-2	-	TRBD2	TRBV18	CASSPVGLVKTFWNTGELFF	TGTGCCAGCTCACCAGTGGGACTAGTGAAAACGTTCTGGAACACCGGGGAGCTGTTTTTT
TRBJ1-2	-	-	TRBV29-1	CSAPAGNGYTF	TGCAGCGCCCCCGCCGGGAATGGCTACACCTTC
TRBJ2-5	-	TRBD2	TRBV6-5	CASSFSGRGQETQYF	TGTGCCAGCAGCTTTAGCGGGAGAGGTCAAGAGACCCAGTACTTC
TRBJ1-3	-	-	TRBV4-1	CASSQEGHPRVRNTIYF	TGCGCCAGCAGCCAAGAAGGACATCCGCGAGTGAGGAACACCATATATTTT
TRBJ2-2	-	TRBD1	TRBV27	CASSFRQGATGELFF	TGTGCCAGCAGTTTCCGTCAGGGGGCCACCGGGGAGCTGTTTTTT
TRBJ2-6	once	-	TRBV29-1	CSVKRTGANVLTF	TGCAGCGTCAAGCGGACCGGGGCCAACGTCCTGACTTTC
TRBJ2-1	-	TRBD2	TRBV9	CASRRSAGGDNEQFF	TGTGCCAGCCGGCGCTCGGCGGGAGGGGACAATGAGCAGTTCTTC
TRBJ2-7	-	TRBD1	TRBV5-4	CAIATQGVSYEQYF	TGTGCCATCGCAACCCAGGGGGTCTCCTACGAGCAGTACTTC
TRBJ1-1	-	TRBD1	TRBV5-1	CASSFTLTGDTEAFF	TGCGCCAGCAGCTTTACCTTAACAGGGGACACTGAAGCTTTCTTT
TRBJ2-2	-	-	TRBV4-1	CASSQRGIGELFF	TGCGCCAGCAGCCAGAGGGGGATCGGGGAGCTGTTTTTT
TRBJ2-1	-	TRBD1	TRBV5-6	CASSKGTDNEQFF	TGTGCCAGCAGCAAAGGGACAGACAATGAGCAGTTCTTC
TRBJ2-1	once	TRBD2	TRBV7-2	CASSLEFLAGEDEQFF	TGTGCCAGCAGCTTAGAGTTTTTAGCGGGAGAGGATGAGCAGTTCTTC
TRBJ2-1	-	-	TRBV12-2	CASRLARDLYNEQFF	TGTGCAAGTCGCTTAGCTCGGGATCTCTACAATGAGCAGTTCTTC
TRBJ2-1	-	TRBD2	TRBV5-1	CASSLGPAGSYNEQFF	TGCGCCAGCAGCTTGGGTCCAGCGGGGTCCTACAATGAGCAGTTCTTC
TRBJ2-5	-	-	TRBV4-2	CASSQAGTYQETQYF	TGTGCCAGCAGCCAAGCGGGAACGTACCAAGAGACCCAGTACTTC
TRBJ1-6	-	-	TRBV10-2	CASSEWGPGSPLHF	TGCGCCAGCAGTGAATGGGGTCCGGGGTCACCCCTCCACTTT
TRBJ2-5	few	TRBD1	TRBV4-3	CASSPPGQGRETQYF	TGCGCCAGCAGCCCACCGGGACAGGGGAGAGAGACCCAGTACTTC
TRBJ2-3	-	TRBD2	TRBV10-1	CASSYGGAEDTQYF	TGCGCCAGCAGTTACGGGGGGGCAGAAGATACGCAGTATTTT